A selection of T cell receptor beta chains follows, all from one sample in a study of T cell repertoires in cytomegalovirus infection. TCRdb reanalysed the reads using MiXCR and keeps one entry per CDR3 protein. The sample lists over 200,000 distinct CDR3 sequences, roughly 15% occurring once. Specimen: PBMCs. The origin of the receptors is a human donor in good health (CMV status not recorded). Some clones in this sample may be carry-over from other donors' samples. Each CDR3 is given with its conserved first and last residue. The D gene is left open where the match is weak. Size is stated for part of the rows, as once, few or many counts, or as a class when the clone is expanded.

clone_size,j_call,d_call,v_call,cdr3_aa,cdr3_nt
NA,TRBJ2-1,NA,TRBV29-1,CSVPKGDNRKQFF,TGCAGCGTACCCAAGGGGGACAACCGAAAGCAGTTCTTC
NA,TRBJ2-7,TRBD1,TRBV28,CASSHYGTGVANPQQYF,TGTGCCAGCAGTCACTACGGGACAGGGGTTGCTAATCCGCAGCAGTACTTC
NA,TRBJ1-4,NA,TRBV18,CASSPFTGRDRFEKLFF,TGTGCCAGCTCACCATTCACAGGCCGGGATCGGTTTGAAAAACTGTTTTTT
NA,TRBJ2-7,NA,TRBV20-1,CSAPNGENYEQYF,TGCAGTGCTCCCAACGGCGAAAACTACGAGCAGTACTTC
few,TRBJ2-1,NA,TRBV12-3/TRBV12-4,CASLPGLSYNEQFF,TGTGCCAGCCTCCCGGGCCTATCCTACAATGAGCAGTTCTTC
few,TRBJ1-2,NA,TRBV7-9,CASSIGGFHGYTF,TGTGCCAGCAGCATAGGAGGGTTCCATGGCTACACCTTC
NA,TRBJ2-3,TRBD1,TRBV25-1,CASSVPSSQGGLRADTQYF,TGTGCCAGCAGTGTCCCCTCGTCGCAAGGGGGCTTGAGGGCAGATACGCAGTATTTT
many,TRBJ1-2,TRBD1,TRBV7-8,CASSLATGTAYGYTF,TGTGCCAGCAGCTTAGCGACCGGGACAGCCTATGGCTACACCTTC
few,TRBJ1-2,NA,TRBV9,CASSADNYGYTF,TGTGCCAGCAGCGCAGATAACTATGGCTACACCTTC
NA,TRBJ2-6,NA,TRBV24-1,CATGSGEWGSGANVLTF,TGTGCCACCGGGAGTGGCGAGTGGGGGTCTGGGGCCAACGTCCTGACTTTC
few,TRBJ2-1,NA,TRBV12-3/TRBV12-4,CASSPGGGYQFF,TGTGCCAGCAGTCCCGGTGGGGGATATCAGTTCTTC
NA,TRBJ1-1,NA,TRBV10-2,CASRYSLGGRDTEAFF,TGCGCCAGCAGATATTCTCTAGGGGGGCGCGACACTGAAGCTTTCTTT
few,TRBJ1-6,NA,TRBV20-1,CSAKGESSYNSPLHF,TGCAGTGCGAAGGGGGAGAGCTCCTATAATTCACCCCTCCACTTT
many,TRBJ2-5,NA,TRBV27,CASSSWTWRGETQYF,TGTGCCAGCAGTTCATGGACCTGGAGGGGGGAGACCCAGTACTTC
NA,TRBJ1-2,TRBD1,TRBV7-9,CASTLRQGNYGYTF,TGTGCCAGCACCCTAAGACAGGGAAACTATGGCTACACCTTC
few,TRBJ2-2,NA,TRBV2,CASSQQHTGELFF,TGTGCCAGCAGTCAACAACACACCGGGGAGCTGTTTTTT
many,TRBJ1-5,NA,TRBV6-1,CASSEGEGGQPQHF,TGTGCCAGCAGTGAAGGGGAGGGCGGTCAGCCCCAGCATTTT
NA,TRBJ1-2,NA,TRBV29-1,CSVGSSGIDGYTF,TGCAGCGTTGGTTCGTCAGGGATAGATGGCTACACCTTC
many,TRBJ1-4,NA,TRBV4-2,CASSRPGRVDEKLFF,TGTGCCAGCAGCCGCCCGGGGAGGGTAGACGAAAAACTGTTTTTT
few,TRBJ1-1,NA,TRBV29-1,CSVEIGANLNTEAFF,TGCAGCGTTGAGATTGGGGCCAACCTGAACACTGAAGCTTTCTTT
few,TRBJ2-1,TRBD2,TRBV5-1,CASSSLAGESYNEQFF,TGCGCCAGCAGCTCCTTAGCGGGGGAGTCCTACAATGAGCAGTTCTTC
few,TRBJ1-1,TRBD1,TRBV20-1,CRAYRGHNREAFF,TGCAGAGCATACAGGGGGCACAACCGTGAAGCTTTCTTT
many,TRBJ2-3,TRBD2,TRBV7-3,CASSLTGGPDTQYF,TGTGCCAGCAGCTTGACGGGAGGGCCAGATACGCAGTATTTT
many,TRBJ2-7,TRBD1,TRBV7-2,CASSLAGTDPYEQYF,TGTGCCAGCAGCTTGGCCGGGACAGATCCCTACGAGCAGTACTTC
NA,TRBJ2-3,NA,TRBV11-2,CASSYGLVNTQYF,TGTGCCAGCAGCTACGGCTTAGTCAATACGCAGTATTTT
few,TRBJ2-6,NA,TRBV5-1,CASGTFSGANVLTF,TGCGCCAGCGGGACATTCTCTGGGGCCAACGTCCTGACTTTC
many,TRBJ2-3,NA,TRBV7-3,CASSSAGWAEQYF,TGTGCCAGCAGCTCGGCGGGGTGGGCTGAGCAGTATTTT
few,TRBJ1-3,NA,TRBV29-1,CSVGKGSGNTIYF,TGCAGCGTTGGGAAGGGTTCCGGAAACACCATATATTTT
NA,TRBJ2-7,TRBD1,TRBV2,CASSEVGQGFDEQYF,TGTGCCAGCAGTGAGGTGGGACAGGGTTTCGACGAGCAGTACTTC
NA,TRBJ1-2,NA,TRBV2,CASTGTFGGYTF,TGTGCCAGCACCGGGACGTTCGGTGGCTACACCTTC
few,TRBJ2-5,NA,TRBV20-1,CSASRGQETQYF,TGCAGTGCTAGCAGGGGCCAAGAGACCCAGTACTTC
many,TRBJ2-3,NA,TRBV4-1,CASSHTGSGTDTQYF,TGCGCCAGCAGCCACACAGGGTCGGGCACAGATACGCAGTATTTT
many,TRBJ2-3,NA,TRBV7-2,CASSLVGQTSTDTQYF,TGTGCCAGCAGCTTAGTCGGCCAGACTAGCACAGATACGCAGTATTTT
many,TRBJ2-1,NA,TRBV7-8,CASSLINLAPNSYNEQFF,TGTGCCAGCAGCTTAATCAACCTAGCCCCCAACTCCTACAATGAGCAGTTCTTC